The 30 T cell receptor beta chains in this list originate from one sample, sequenced in a study of control samples from healthy donors and cancer patients. Sequenced by immunoSEQ multiplex PCR; TCRdb stores in-frame clones only, minus some. The profile shows about 120,000 clones, 70% to 90% of them singletons. Sequenced material: blood. All receptors come from a man aged 50 or older in good health.

The chain couples TRBV7-8 to TRBJ2-7; TRBD2 is a possible D gene (6 bases). The CDR3 runs 15 residues. V was clipped by 5 bases and J by 1 base, with 15 bases between them. Germline CDR1 reads SGHVS; CDR2 reads FQNEAQ. The CDR3 spells CASSRGGVVSYEQYF. CDR3 nucleotides: TGTGCCAGCAGCCGAGGAGGGGTCGTATCCTACGAGCAGTACTTC.

The chain combines TRBV20-1 with TRBJ1-5, with D uncertain. V lost 3 bases, J lost 5 bases, and 20 bases lay in between. The germline V gene has CDR1 DFQATT and CDR2 SNEGSKA (reference sequence). This CDR3 has 16 amino acids. The CDR3, as DNA: TGCAGTGCTAGTATCGGAGGGCAGGTCTATTATCAGCCCCAGCATTTT. As protein: CSASIGGQVYYQPQHF.

CDR3 bases: TGTGCCAGCAGTGAATCCACGGTCAACTATGGCTACACCTTC. This encodes CASSESTVNYGYTF. The chain carries TRBV6-1 and TRBJ1-2; D ambiguous. Per germline, CDR1 MNHNS and CDR2 SASEGT. This CDR3 is 14 amino acids long. The V and J ends lost 2 bases and 2 bases respectively, with 9 bases between them.

This chain connects TRBV27 to TRBJ1-1, with 7 bases fitting TRBD1. The J segment lost 2 bases and the V segment lost 2 bases, leaving 2 bases of the junction unmatched. The CDR3 contains 14 residues. Looked up from germline, CDR1 is MNHEY and CDR2 is SMNVEV (reference sequence). CDR3 sequence (DNA): TGTGCCAGCAGTTTAAGAGGGGGCAACACTGAAGCTTTCTTT. Its protein product is CASSLRGGNTEAFF.

The chain couples TRBV19 to TRBJ2-2, with a possible D match to TRBD1 (5 bases). V lost 3 bases, J lost 2 bases, and 10 bases lay in between. This CDR3 has 15 residues. Germline lookup yields CDR1 LNHDA and CDR2 SQIVND (reference sequence). CDR3 sequence (DNA): TGTGCCAGTAGTATTAAAGGGGCTAACACCGGGGAGCTGTTTTTT. Protein sequence: CASSIKGANTGELFF.

This clone came up once. The rearrangement joins TRBV5-8 to TRBJ2-5; D gene unclear. CDR1 is SGHTS and CDR2 is YDEGEE in the germline V gene. The V gene lost 0 bases and the J gene lost 5 bases, with 8 bases spanning the gap. The length of the CDR3 is 13 residues. Here the CDR3 DNA reads TGTGCCAGCAGCTTGGCTTCACTCGAGACCCAGTACTTC. This translates into CASSLASLETQYF.

The CDR3 here is CASSPGVGTPNSPLHF. CDR3 DNA sequence: TGTGCCAGCAGCCCGGGGGTCGGGACGCCGAATTCACCCCTCCACTTT. This chain uses TRBV9 with TRBJ1-6; possibly TRBD1 for D (5 bases). Per germline, CDR1 SGDLS and CDR2 YYNGEE. The V end was cut by 4 bases, the J end by 7 bases, with 18 bases between. The CDR3 length is 16 residues.

V usage is TRBV6-1 and J usage is TRBJ1-5, with D possibly TRBD1 on 6 matching bases. This CDR3 contains 19 residues. V dropped 2 bases and J dropped 2 bases, with 22 bases sitting between them. The V gene's germline CDR1 is MNHNS and CDR2 SASEGT. CDR3 bases: TGTGCCAGCAGTGAACGTCGGGGGGCGCGCATGGTAGGCAATCAGCCCCAGCATTTT. Translated, it gives CASSERRGARMVGNQPQHF.

The chain carries TRBV5-1 and TRBJ2-5, with TRBD2 identical over 9 bases. Germline-derived CDR1 and CDR2 are SGHRS and YFSETQ. Trimming removed 0 bases from V and 2 bases from J; junction bases left unmatched: 5. The CDR3 consists of 16 residues. The CDR3: CASSLVRGGAQETQYF. In nucleotides, the CDR3 is TGCGCCAGCAGCTTGGTGCGCGGGGGGGCTCAAGAGACCCAGTACTTC.

This rearrangement joins TRBV15 to TRBJ2-7, with D possibly TRBD1 on 5 matching bases. The CDR3 extends over 15 amino acids. The V end was cut by 0 bases, the J end by 1 base, with 10 bases between. Germline CDR1 and CDR2: LNHNV and YYDKDF (reference sequence). The CDR3 sequence is CATSRDRGRSYEQYF. The CDR3 DNA reads TGTGCCACCAGCAGAGATAGGGGCAGGTCCTACGAGCAGTACTTC. Full variable domain (missing parts from reference TRBV15 and TRBJ2-7): DAMVIQNPRYQVTQFGKPVTLSCSQTLNHNVMYWYQQKSSQAPKLLFHYYDKDFNNEADTPDNFQSRRPNTSFCFLDIRSPGLGDTAMYLCATSRDRGRSYEQYFGPGTRLTVT.

This clone was detected once. This CDR3 reads CASSLTRDPGGSPLHF. The CDR3, as DNA: TGTGCCAGCAGCTTGACCCGGGACCCCGGTGGGTCACCCCTCCACTTT. This chain uses TRBV5-6 with TRBJ1-6; D is perhaps TRBD1 (5 bases). Trimming stripped 1 base from V and 10 bases from J, with 18 bases between. The germline CDR1 and CDR2 sequences are SGHDT and YYEEEE. The CDR3 runs 16 residues.

This clone was seen once. V and J are TRBV5-4 and TRBJ2-1; D is unclear. V lost 4 bases, J lost 5 bases, and 13 bases lay in between. This CDR3 spans 14 amino acids. CDR1 is SGHNT and CDR2 is YYREEE in the germline V gene (reference sequence). CDR3 loop: CASSVDLRDNEQFF. In DNA form, the CDR3 reads TGTGCCAGCAGCGTGGACCTCAGAGACAATGAGCAGTTCTTC. Complete variable domain (other parts from reference TRBV5-4 and TRBJ2-1): ETGVTQSPTHLIKTRGQQVTLRCSSQSGHNTVSWYQQALGQGPQFIFQYYREEENGRGNFPPRFSGLQFPNYSSELNVNALELDDSALYLCASSVDLRDNEQFFGPGTRLTVL.

The chain has TRBV27 and TRBJ2-7; 8 bases are a match to TRBD1. After removal of 5 bases from V and 0 bases from J, the junction contained 6 bases not matched to a gene. The CDR3 is made up of 15 amino acids. Germline V CDR1 and CDR2: MNHEY, SMNVEV (reference sequence). The CDR3 loop reads CASSPKTGGSYEQYF. The CDR3 coding sequence is TGTGCCAGCAGTCCCAAAACAGGGGGCTCCTACGAGCAGTACTTC.

This chain uses TRBV19 with TRBJ1-5; TRBD1 might be the D (5 bases). The CDR3 sequence is 15 residues long. CDR1 and CDR2 from the germline V gene are LNHDA and SQIVND (reference sequence). Trimming pared 2 bases from V and 12 bases from J, leaving 20 bases between. DNA of the CDR3: TGTGCCAGTAGTATAAGGCGGGGGGGAGAGAAGATCCAGCATTTT. This codes for CASSIRRGGEKIQHF. Looking up the rest from reference TRBV19 and TRBJ1-5 gives the full variable domain: DGGITQSPKYLFRKEGQNVTLSCEQNLNHDAMYWYRQDPGQGLRLIYYSQIVNDFQKGDIAEGYSVSREKKESFPLTVTSAQKNPTAFYLCASSIRRGGEKIQHFGDGTRLSIL.

V usage is TRBV11-2 and J usage is TRBJ1-2; D perhaps matches TRBD1 (5 bases). Germline CDR1 SGHAT, CDR2 FQNNGV. V was clipped by 7 bases and J by 4 bases, with 16 bases between them. This CDR3 is 14 amino acids long. CDR3 sequence: CASTPRSGGYGYTF. As DNA, the CDR3 is TGTGCCAGCACCCCTCGTAGCGGGGGCTATGGCTACACCTTC.

The genes are TRBV3-1 (or the pseudogene TRBV3-2) and TRBJ1-2; tentative D call: TRBD1 (5 bases). The CDR3 contains 13 residues. Germline V lookup: CDR1 LGHDT, CDR2 YNNKEL (reference sequence). V was cut by 3 bases and J by 5 bases, with 10 bases left in between. CDR3 loop: CASSQDTSYGYTF. CDR3 sequence (DNA): TGTGCCAGCAGCCAGGACACTTCTTATGGCTACACCTTC.

The J gene is TRBJ2-5, the V gene TRBV6-1, with TRBD1 matching over 9 bases. V shed 1 base and J 5 bases; nucleotides not matched to a gene: 5. The CDR3 totals 15 residues. CDR1 and CDR2 from the germline V gene are MNHNS and SASEGT. The CDR3 sequence is CASSEDRGLEETQYF. The CDR3 bases are TGTGCCAGCAGTGAAGACAGGGGGCTGGAGGAGACCCAGTACTTC.

This chain joins TRBV7-7 and TRBJ2-1; D possibly corresponds to TRBD2 (6 bases). CDR3 length: 13 residues. V lost 5 bases, J lost 6 bases, and 11 bases lay in between. The germline CDR1 and CDR2 sequences are SSHAT and FNYEAQ (reference sequence). In DNA form, the CDR3 reads TGTGCCAGCAGCATGCAGGGACTCAATGAGCAGTTCTTC. It is translated as CASSMQGLNEQFF.

V usage is TRBV18 and J usage is TRBJ1-1; D is unresolved. The CDR3 has 16 residues. Germline CDR1 KGHSH, CDR2 LQKENI. Trimming shortened V by 5 bases and J by 2 bases, and 18 bases separated the two germline ends. DNA for the CDR3: TGTGCCAGCTCAAACACAGCTTTGGGGTCTAACACTGAAGCTTTCTTT. Translation gives CASSNTALGSNTEAFF. Based on the CDR3 plus reference TRBV18 and TRBJ1-1, the full variable domain is NAGVMQNPRHLVRRRGQEARLRCSPMKGHSHVYWYRQLPEEGLKFMVYLQKENIIDESGMPKERFSAEFPKEGPSILRIQQVVRGDSAAYFCASSNTALGSNTEAFFGQGTRLTVV.

This clone was observed a few times. The J gene is TRBJ2-7, the V gene TRBV7-9, with 7 bases matching TRBD1. The germline V gene encodes CDR1 SEHNR and CDR2 FQNEAQ (reference sequence). The CDR3 spans 13 residues. V dropped 9 bases and J dropped 3; count of bases not matched to a gene: 8. CDR3 loop: CASSGGKGYEQYF. CDR3 sequence (DNA): TGTGCCAGTTCAGGGGGAAAGGGCTACGAGCAGTACTTC. The full variable domain, completed using reference TRBV7-9 and TRBJ2-7, is DTGVSQNPRHKITKRGQNVTFRCDPISEHNRLYWYRQTLGQGPEFLTYFQNEAQLEKSRLLSDRFSAERPKGSFSTLEIQRTEQGDSAMYLCASSGGKGYEQYFGPGTRLTVT.

The chain is built from TRBV3-1 (or the pseudogene TRBV3-2) and TRBJ1-6; D uncertain. V gave up 1 base and J gave up 10 bases, with 11 bases separating them. The CDR3 is made up of 14 amino acids. Per the germline V gene, CDR1 is LGHDT and CDR2 is YNNKEL (reference sequence). In DNA, the CDR3 is TGTGCCAGCAGCCAAGTGGAGGGAAGCTCACCCCTCCACTTT. Its translation is CASSQVEGSSPLHF.

This clone was detected only once. The chain links TRBV19 to TRBJ1-2; 7 bases fit TRBD1. This CDR3 has 15 amino acids. The ends lost 3 bases at V and 4 bases at J; junction bases unmatched: 8. Germline V gene data show CDR1 as LNHDA and CDR2 as SQIVND (reference sequence). CDR3 DNA sequence: TGTGCCAGTAGTATCTCGGACAGGCAAGTCTATGGCTACACCTTC. Amino acid sequence: CASSISDRQVYGYTF.

This clone was detected only once. The rearrangement uses TRBV4-1 and TRBJ2-1, with TRBD1 matching 9 bases. CDR1 is MGHRA, CDR2 YSYEKL, per germline. The J segment lost 14 bases and the V segment lost 1 base, leaving 6 bases of the junction unmatched. The CDR3 loop spans 13 amino acids. CDR3 amino acids: CASSQVPTGGEFF. The CDR3, as DNA: TGCGCCAGCAGCCAAGTCCCCACAGGGGGCGAGTTCTTC.

This chain uses TRBV19 with TRBJ1-5; 8 bases line up with TRBD1. With 4 bases clipped from V and 6 bases from J, the junction kept 11 bases outside the gene matches. CDR1 and CDR2 (germline): LNHDA, SQIVND (reference sequence). The CDR3 spans 16 residues. In DNA form, the CDR3 reads TGTGCCAGTAGTAAAAAGGACAGGGCAGGTCTTCAGCCCCAGCATTTT. This codes for CASSKKDRAGLQPQHF.

The chain employs TRBV2 and TRBJ1-5; TRBD1 agrees at 8 bases. The CDR3 consists of 14 residues. The germline V gene has CDR1 SNHLY and CDR2 FYNNEI. Trimming at V came to 8 bases and at J to 3 bases, leaving 6 bases not matched to a gene. The CDR3 nucleotides are TGTGCCAGCCAGGGGACAGGCCTCAATCAGCCCCAGCATTTT. As protein: CASQGTGLNQPQHF.

This chain connects TRBV7-9 to TRBJ1-1, with TRBD1 identical over 9 bases. From germline, CDR1 is SEHNR and CDR2 FQNEAQ (reference sequence). The V and J ends lost 5 bases and 10 bases, in that order; junction bases with no gene match: 8. This CDR3 is 13 amino acids long. CDR3 nucleotides: TGTGCCAGCAGCGGACAGGGGTTGAGGCGAGCTTTCTTT. The encoded protein is CASSGQGLRRAFF.

The V and J genes are TRBV2 and TRBJ2-7; D is ambiguous. The CDR3 covers 11 residues. V was trimmed by 4 bases and J by 1 base, leaving 2 bases between them. The V gene's germline CDR1 is SNHLY and CDR2 FYNNEI. CDR3: CASSVSYEQYF. In DNA form, the CDR3 reads TGTGCCAGCAGTGTTTCCTACGAGCAGTACTTC.

V and J are TRBV15 and TRBJ1-1; D is unclear. Trimming removed 0 bases from V and 1 base from J, with 9 bases in between. Germline CDR1 LNHNV, CDR2 YYDKDF (reference sequence). The CDR3 consists of 15 residues. The DNA of the CDR3 is TGTGCCACCAGCAGAGATAGGATGAGGAACACTGAAGCTTTCTTT. Protein product: CATSRDRMRNTEAFF.

This chain uses TRBV7-2 with TRBJ2-7, with D perhaps assigned TRBD1 or TRBD2 (5 bases each). The CDR3 length is 16 residues. Germline values: CDR1 SGHTA, CDR2 FQGNSA. V lost 7 bases and J lost 3, with 22 bases in between. The CDR3 DNA reads TGTGCCAGCACCGAGGGGCTAGGCGGCGGTATCTACGAGCAGTACTTC. This encodes CASTEGLGGGIYEQYF.

This chain joins TRBV29-1 and TRBJ1-3; weak D call: TRBD1 (5 bases). Per the germline V gene, CDR1 is SQVTM and CDR2 is ANQGSEA. The V end was cut by 8 bases, the J end by 0 bases, with 14 bases between. The CDR3 is made up of 14 amino acids. CDR3 sequence: CSTVDSLSGNTIYF. The CDR3 DNA reads TGCAGCACTGTTGACAGCCTCTCTGGAAACACCATATATTTT.